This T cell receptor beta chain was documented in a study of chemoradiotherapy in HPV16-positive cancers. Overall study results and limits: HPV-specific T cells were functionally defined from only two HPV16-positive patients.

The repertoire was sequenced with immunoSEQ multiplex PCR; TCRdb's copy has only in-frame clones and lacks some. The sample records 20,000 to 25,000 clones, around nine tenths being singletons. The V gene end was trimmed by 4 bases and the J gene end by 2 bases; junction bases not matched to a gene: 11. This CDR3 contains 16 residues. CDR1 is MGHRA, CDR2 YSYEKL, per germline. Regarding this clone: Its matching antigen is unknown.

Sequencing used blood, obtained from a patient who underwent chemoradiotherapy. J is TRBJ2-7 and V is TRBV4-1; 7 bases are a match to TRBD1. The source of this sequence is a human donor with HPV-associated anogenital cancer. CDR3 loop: CASSLQPGQTTYEQYF. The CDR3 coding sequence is TGCGCCAGCAGCCTGCAGCCGGGACAGACAACCTACGAGCAGTACTTC.